This TCR beta chain was found in a study of shared clonotypes between healthy human individuals. The wider study: A couple of women and a few men aged 18 to 49 served as donors. General study results and limits: Only blood was sampled; tissue repertoires likely differ.

All donors qualified as healthy HIV-negative adults and had experienced no recent acute infections or vaccinations. The study used approximately 90 million PBMCs per unsorted sample for genomic DNA. As regards this clone: The antigen remains unidentified.

This CDR3 spans 16 amino acids. Germline CDR1 and CDR2: GTSNPN and SVGIG (reference sequence). The J segment lost 6 bases and the V segment lost 3 bases, leaving 10 bases of the junction unmatched. Here immunoSEQ multiplex PCR was the method, and the copy in TCRdb shows in-frame clones only, minus some. The table has fewer than 650,000 clones, around 77% seen once. The sequencing sample was made of PBMCs. The genes are TRBV30 and TRBJ2-3, with 12 positions matching TRBD2. The clonotype comes from a woman aged 40 to 49 in good health. Some clones in this sample may be carry-over from other donors' samples. The CDR3 DNA reads TGTGCCTGGAGCCGGGCCCGTCTAGCGGGAGGGGATACGCAGTATTTT. Translated: CAWSRARLAGGDTQYF.